Below, 10 T cell receptor beta chains from the same sample are listed, as sequenced in a study of Ad26.COV2.S vaccination and SARS-CoV-2 variants. The treatment denotes: some 20 received Ad26.COV2.S at low or high dose, single or two shots; a few received placebo; per-sample allocation not given. Samples were taken on day 63 after the first vaccine or placebo injection. TCRdb's copy holds only in-frame clones and misses some; the assay was immunoSEQ multiplex PCR. This table holds 430,000 or so clones, roughly 89% found once. The sequencing here drew on peripheral blood, taken in a trial of Ad26.COV2.S vaccine versus placebo. Receptors were obtained from a person between 18 and 59 years old who received the Ad26.COV2.S COVID-19 vaccine or a placebo.

The J gene is TRBJ1-2, the V gene TRBV6-5; D gene unclear. The CDR3 spans 13 residues. The germline V gene has CDR1 MNHEY and CDR2 SVGAGI. V was cut by 6 bases and J by 6 bases, with 14 bases left in between. The CDR3 reads CASREIRTDGYTF. CDR3 bases: TGTGCCAGCAGGGAGATAAGGACGGATGGCTACACCTTC.

V usage is TRBV5-8 and J usage is TRBJ1-1; 7 nucleotides agree with TRBD1. J was trimmed by 3 bases and V by 8 bases; bases with no gene match: 10. This CDR3 contains 14 residues. In germline, CDR1 is SGHTS, CDR2 YDEGEE. CDR3 region: CARDGDSRYTEAFF. The CDR3 DNA is TGTGCCAGAGATGGGGACAGCCGTTACACTGAAGCTTTCTTT.

The chain combines TRBV9 with TRBJ2-1; 7 nucleotides agree with TRBD1. J gave up 2 bases and V 3 bases, and 5 bases lay outside the gene matches. The CDR3 has 15 amino acids. CDR1 is SGDLS, CDR2 YYNGEE, per germline. The CDR3 spells CASSAQDRTYNEQFF. The CDR3 region has the DNA TGTGCCAGCAGCGCGCAGGACAGGACCTACAATGAGCAGTTCTTC.

The J gene is TRBJ2-1, the V gene TRBV5-1, with TRBD2 as a possible D gene (6 bases). Trimming left V 5 bases short and J 0 bases short, with 9 bases between. The V gene's germline CDR1 is SGHRS and CDR2 YFSETQ. The CDR3 consists of 14 residues. The CDR3 DNA is TGCGCCAGCAGTGCCGGGAGCTCCTACAATGAGCAGTTCTTC. As protein: CASSAGSSYNEQFF. The entire variable domain, with the rest obtained from reference TRBV5-1 and TRBJ2-1, is as follows: KAGVTQTPRYLIKTRGQQVTLSCSPISGHRSVSWYQQTPGQGLQFLFEYFSETQRNKGNFPGRFSGRQFSNSRSEMNVSTLELGDSALYLCASSAGSSYNEQFFGPGTRLTVL.

The rearrangement joins TRBV28 to TRBJ1-6; D is unresolved. Trimming left V 8 bases short and J 12 bases short, with 14 bases between. The CDR3 runs 12 residues. Germline-derived CDR1 and CDR2 are MDHEN and SYDVKM. CDR3 sequence (DNA): TGTGCCAGCCGGGAACAGCAAGGACCCCTCCACTTT. Translating gives CASREQQGPLHF. Variable domain in full (rest from reference TRBV28 and TRBJ1-6): DVKVTQSSRYLVKRTGEKVFLECVQDMDHENMFWYRQDPGLGLRLIYFSYDVKMKEKGDIPEGYSVSREKKERFSLILESASTNQTSMYLCASREQQGPLHFGNGTRLTVT.

This sequence joins TRBV7-9 and TRBJ2-1, with TRBD1 matching 8 bases. Trimming cost V 6 bases and J 2 bases; bases outside gene matches: 9. There are 16 residues in the CDR3. Per germline, CDR1 SEHNR and CDR2 FQNEAQ (reference sequence). CDR3: CASSQKRTGTYNEQFF. CDR3 in DNA: TGTGCCAGCAGTCAAAAGAGGACAGGGACCTACAATGAGCAGTTCTTC. Combining the CDR3 with reference TRBV7-9 and TRBJ2-1 gives the whole variable domain DTGVSQNPRHKITKRGQNVTFRCDPISEHNRLYWYRQTLGQGPEFLTYFQNEAQLEKSRLLSDRFSAERPKGSFSTLEIQRTEQGDSAMYLCASSQKRTGTYNEQFFGPGTRLTVL.

This chain connects TRBV7-6 to TRBJ2-7, with D possibly TRBD1 on 6 matching bases. The germline CDR1 and CDR2 sequences are SGHVS and FNYEAQ. The CDR3 spans 13 residues. V was trimmed by 6 bases and J by 5 bases, leaving 14 bases between them. The CDR3 DNA sequence: TGTGCCAGCAGTTATGTACAGGGCAACGAGCAGTACTTC. This sequence encodes CASSYVQGNEQYF.

This chain uses TRBV7-9 with TRBJ2-1; a possible D gene is TRBD2 (5 bases). Trimming left V 5 bases short and J 5 bases short, with 10 bases between. Germline V gives CDR1 SEHNR, CDR2 FQNEAQ (reference sequence). The length of the CDR3 is 13 residues. Here the CDR3 DNA reads TGTGCCAGCAGCGACCGGGATCACAATGAGCAGTTCTTC. It encodes CASSDRDHNEQFF.

DNA for the CDR3: TGTGCCAGCCCCGCAGCTAGCTATGGCTACACCTTC. The encoded protein is CASPAASYGYTF. The chain recombines TRBV2 with TRBJ1-2; D remains ambiguous. The germline V gene has CDR1 SNHLY and CDR2 FYNNEI. This CDR3 comprises 12 residues. V lost 8 bases and J lost 4, with 11 bases in between.

The chain uses TRBV4-3 and TRBJ2-7, with a tentative D call TRBD1 (9 bases). CDR1 and CDR2 (germline): LGHNA, YSLEER. V was trimmed by 0 bases and J by 1 base, leaving 19 bases between them. The CDR3 sequence is 18 residues long. The CDR3 loop reads CASSQDSGDREGSYEQYF. The CDR3, as DNA: TGCGCCAGCAGCCAAGATAGCGGGGACAGGGAGGGTTCCTACGAGCAGTACTTC.